These 3 T cell receptor beta chains originate from one sample sequenced in a study of T cells in localized non-small cell lung cancer. The method was immunoSEQ multiplex PCR; TCRdb's version includes in-frame clones alone and lacks a portion of them. The profile shows around 100,000 clones, over 80% of them singletons. This specimen consisted of peripheral blood, obtained before any cancer treatment. All receptors derive from a man aged 35 to 69 with stage I squamous cell lung carcinoma.

The chain has TRBV19 and TRBJ2-7; either TRBD1 or TRBD2 may supply D (5 bases each). Looked up from germline, CDR1 is LNHDA and CDR2 is SQIVND (reference sequence). With 8 bases removed from V and 3 bases from J, the gap between germline ends came to 14 bases. The CDR3 sequence is 13 residues long. The CDR3 DNA reads as TGTGCCAGTTCCGGGACGGCGGGCTACGAGCAGTACTTC. Residues: CASSGTAGYEQYF. Based on the CDR3 plus reference TRBV19 and TRBJ2-7, the full variable domain is DGGITQSPKYLFRKEGQNVTLSCEQNLNHDAMYWYRQDPGQGLRLIYYSQIVNDFQKGDIAEGYSVSREKKESFPLTVTSAQKNPTAFYLCASSGTAGYEQYFGPGTRLTVT.

The chain employs TRBV4-3 and TRBJ1-4; 9 nucleotides agree with TRBD1. CDR3 length equals 15 residues. Germline CDR1 reads LGHNA; CDR2 reads YSLEER. V was clipped by 4 bases and J by 7 bases; unmatched bases: 7. For the CDR3, the DNA is TGCGCCAGCAGCCCCCAGGGACAGGGTGGTGAAAAACTGTTTTTT. As protein: CASSPQGQGGEKLFF.

The gene calls are TRBV14 and TRBJ1-1, with 9 bases that match TRBD1. CDR3 length: 18 residues. V lost 2 bases and J lost 1; bases outside the gene matches: 11. Germline CDR1 and CDR2: SGHDN and FVKESK. The CDR3 DNA sequence: TGTGCCAGCAGCCAACTTGGGACAGGGCTTCTTCAGAACACTGAAGCTTTCTTT. This codes for CASSQLGTGLLQNTEAFF. Full variable domain (outside the CDR3, taken from reference TRBV14 and TRBJ1-1): EAGVTQFPSHSVIEKGQTVTLRCDPISGHDNLYWYRRVMGKEIKFLLHFVKESKQDESGMPNNRFLAERTGGTYSTLKVQPAELEDSGVYFCASSQLGTGLLQNTEAFFGQGTRLTVV.